Sequencing of this T cell receptor beta chain was carried out in a study of blood T cells in healthy people across ages. Sample-barcoded 5' priming and a J-beta primer mix drove a second PCR of 7 to 11 cycles. One entry per CDR3 protein results from TCRdb running MiXCR on the 5' RACE reads. The repertoire holds around 1,000,000 distinct CDR3 sequences, with about 25% as singletons. Germline V gene lookup returns CDR1 DFQATT and CDR2 SNEGSKA (reference sequence). Trimming took 3 bases from V and 2 from J, leaving 11 bases between them. CDR3 length: 14 residues. The same sample was also used in a study of T cells of mothers and their children.

This TCR derives from a girl aged 2 to 10 in good health. J is TRBJ1-3 and V is TRBV20-1, with a weak D call TRBD1 (6 bases). The sample was blood. CDR3 bases: TGCAGTGCTAGTTTACAGGGAGCTGGAAACACCATATATTTT. Its protein is CSASLQGAGNTIYF.